This T cell receptor (beta chain) was identified during a study of monozygotic twins with inflammatory bowel disease. CDR1 is SGHRS, CDR2 YFSETQ, per germline. The CDR3 loop spans 13 amino acids. TCRdb re-called the 5' RACE reads, yielding one record per CDR3 amino acid sequence without DNA. This table holds a few hundred thousand distinct CDR3 sequences. The sequence came from a human donor with ulcerative colitis or Crohn's disease, or a healthy co-twin of an affected twin (not recorded which). The sample comprised blood. This chain joins TRBV5-1 and TRBJ2-7; TCRdb designates TRBD1, a call that cannot be tested without DNA. The CDR3: CASRQGSPYEQYF.